This passage covers 30 T cell receptor beta chains from one sample sequenced in a study of blood T cell repertoires in COVID-19. Sequencing used immunoSEQ multiplex PCR; TCRdb keeps in-frame clones, though not all of them. The sample shows about 50,000 clones, approximately 88% of them seen only once. Sample: peripheral blood. Receptors originate from a human donor in a cohort sampled during active COVID-19.

This clone was found a few times. V and J are TRBV7-9 and TRBJ2-7; 8 bases map to TRBD1. The V and J ends lost 5 bases and 2 bases, in that order; junction bases with no gene match: 8. The germline CDR1 and CDR2 sequences are SEHNR and FQNEAQ (reference sequence). The CDR3 sequence is 15 residues long. CDR3: CASSRPGQETYEQYF. The CDR3 nucleotides are TGTGCCAGCAGCCGGCCGGGACAGGAGACCTACGAGCAGTACTTC.

V usage is TRBV5-1 and J usage is TRBJ1-2, with 8 bases matching TRBD1. V shed 4 bases, J shed 8 bases, and the junction held 10 bases outside the gene matches. Per the germline V gene, CDR1 is SGHRS and CDR2 is YFSETQ. The CDR3 runs 14 residues. This CDR3 reads CASSLGQGAGGYTF. Written as DNA, the CDR3 is TGCGCCAGCAGCCTAGGACAGGGAGCAGGGGGCTACACCTTC.

The chain is built from TRBV9 and TRBJ2-7; TRBD2 matches 8 bases. Germline assignment: CDR1 SGDLS and CDR2 YYNGEE. This CDR3 spans 15 amino acids. The V segment lost 2 bases and the J segment 1 base; nucleotides outside the gene matches: 5. The CDR3: CASSVGLEVSYEQYF. The CDR3 DNA sequence: TGTGCCAGCAGCGTGGGACTAGAAGTTTCCTACGAGCAGTACTTC.

The chain joins TRBV6-1 to TRBJ1-1, with 7 bases identical to TRBD1. The CDR3 is 18 residues long. Germline lookup yields CDR1 MNHNS and CDR2 SASEGT. Trimming took 1 base from V and 2 from J; bases not matched to a gene: 13. CDR3 protein: CASSEVLLPGQLNTEAFF. CDR3 DNA: TGTGCCAGCAGTGAAGTTCTTTTACCGGGACAGTTAAACACTGAAGCTTTCTTT.

The chain is built from TRBV29-1 and TRBJ1-1; 8 bases agree with TRBD1. V was pared by 5 bases and J by 0 bases, with 11 bases of the junction left unmatched. The CDR3 consists of 16 residues. CDR1 and CDR2 (germline): SQVTM, ANQGSEA. The CDR3, as DNA: TGCAGCGTTCTTTTACCGGGACAGGCCATGAACACTGAAGCTTTCTTT. It translates to CSVLLPGQAMNTEAFF.

The chain links TRBV4-3 to TRBJ2-3; 9 nucleotides agree with TRBD2. The CDR3 has 16 amino acids. V trimming: 1 base; J trimming: 0 bases; junction bases outside the gene matches: 2. Per the germline V gene, CDR1 is LGHNA and CDR2 is YSLEER. In nucleotides, the CDR3 is TGCGCCAGCAGCCAAGCCACTAGCGGGAGCACAGATACGCAGTATTTT. Translating it yields CASSQATSGSTDTQYF.

V and J are TRBV25-1 and TRBJ1-2; tentative D call: TRBD1 (6 bases). Deletions cut 4 bases from V and 4 bases from J, with 13 bases between. This CDR3 is 14 amino acids long. Germline CDR1 and CDR2: MGHDK and SYGVNS. In DNA form, the CDR3 reads TGTGCCAGCAGTGTTCTCGGACAGAGCTATGGCTACACCTTC. Translation: CASSVLGQSYGYTF.

The genes are TRBV7-9 and TRBJ2-7, with TRBD1 matching 7 bases. After removal of 3 bases from V and 0 bases from J, the junction contained 8 bases not matched to a gene. CDR1 SEHNR and CDR2 FQNEAQ come from the germline V gene (reference sequence). This CDR3 has 16 residues. CDR3 in amino acids: CASSFSRDSYSYEQYF. The CDR3 nucleotides are TGTGCCAGCAGCTTTTCGAGGGACAGCTACTCCTACGAGCAGTACTTC. Full variable domain (remainder filled in from reference TRBV7-9 and TRBJ2-7): DTGVSQNPRHKITKRGQNVTFRCDPISEHNRLYWYRQTLGQGPEFLTYFQNEAQLEKSRLLSDRFSAERPKGSFSTLEIQRTEQGDSAMYLCASSFSRDSYSYEQYFGPGTRLTVT.

J is TRBJ2-3 and V is TRBV7-2, with TRBD2 identical over 12 bases. There are 17 residues in the CDR3. The J segment lost 0 bases and the V segment lost 0 bases, leaving 1 base of the junction unmatched. From germline, CDR1 is SGHTA and CDR2 FQGNSA. This CDR3 reads CASSLATSGGSTDTQYF. The CDR3 nucleotides are TGTGCCAGCAGCTTAGCTACTAGCGGGGGGAGCACAGATACGCAGTATTTT.

The V call is TRBV7-2, the J call TRBJ2-2; weak D call: TRBD1 (5 bases). The CDR3 extends over 16 amino acids. Trimming cost V 1 base and J 3 bases, with 12 bases left between them. Germline CDR1 and CDR2: SGHTA and FQGNSA. DNA for the CDR3: TGTGCCAGCAGCTTAGGGTGGACAACCCACACCGGGGAGCTGTTTTTT. Its protein product is CASSLGWTTHTGELFF. Using reference TRBV7-2 and TRBJ2-2 for the parts outside the CDR3, the full variable domain is GAGVSQSPSNKVTEKGKDVELRCDPISGHTALYWYRQSLGQGLEFLIYFQGNSAPDKSGLPSDRFSAERTGGSVSTLTIQRTQQEDSAVYLCASSLGWTTHTGELFFGEGSRLTVL.

V usage is TRBV7-2 and J usage is TRBJ2-5; 13 bases are a match to TRBD2. J gave up 2 bases and V 4 bases, and 7 bases lay outside the gene matches. Germline V gene lookup returns CDR1 SGHTA and CDR2 FQGNSA. CDR3 length: 17 amino acids. The CDR3, as DNA: TGTGCCAGCAGCTCCGGACTAGCGGGAGTTAAACAAGAGACCCAGTACTTC. Encoded protein: CASSSGLAGVKQETQYF.

This chain connects TRBV24-1 to TRBJ2-3, with 8 positions matching TRBD2. Germline CDR1 reads KGHDR; CDR2 reads SFDVKD. This CDR3 region has 16 residues. V trimming: 4 bases; J trimming: 0 bases; junction bases outside the gene matches: 5. CDR3 in amino acids: CATSDAGGVSTDTQYF. The DNA of the CDR3 is TGTGCCACCAGTGACGCCGGGGGGGTCAGCACAGATACGCAGTATTTT.

V gene TRBV7-8 combines with J gene TRBJ1-5, with D unclear. This CDR3 is 17 amino acids long. Germline V lookup: CDR1 SGHVS, CDR2 FQNEAQ. V lost 5 bases and J 0 bases, leaving 17 bases between the germline ends. The CDR3 loop is CASSPPAAGYSNQPQHF. The CDR3 DNA sequence: TGTGCCAGCAGCCCACCCGCCGCGGGATATAGCAATCAGCCCCAGCATTTT.

This clone appeared a single time. The chain recombines TRBV11-1 with TRBJ2-7; possible D gene TRBD2, 7 bases. Germline V CDR1 and CDR2: SGHAT, FQDESV (reference sequence). The CDR3 covers 14 residues. Trimming stripped 4 bases from V and 2 bases from J, with 12 bases between. CDR3 coding DNA: TGTGCCAGCAGCTCTAGGGGGGGCCCCTACGAGCAGTACTTC. It yields the protein CASSSRGGPYEQYF.

The chain uses TRBV6-2 or TRBV6-3 and TRBJ2-2, with a possible D match to TRBD2 (6 bases). The CDR3 has 15 residues. The germline V and J ends were trimmed by 4 bases and 5 bases, with 14 bases remaining between them. The germline CDR1 and CDR2 sequences are MNHEY and SVGEGT. The CDR3 here is CASSSAGLETGELFF. The CDR3 region has the DNA TGTGCCAGCAGTTCTGCGGGATTGGAAACCGGGGAGCTGTTTTTT.

This chain uses TRBV6-2 or TRBV6-3 with TRBJ2-1; TRBD2 matches at 11 bases. The CDR3 consists of 16 residues. Germline-derived CDR1 and CDR2 are MNHEY and SVGEGT. The junction had 4 bases not matched to a gene; V was cut back by 2 bases and J by 4 bases. CDR3 DNA: TGTGCCAGCAGTTACCTAGCGGGAGGCGCGTACAATGAGCAGTTCTTC. Amino acid sequence: CASSYLAGGAYNEQFF.

The rearrangement joins TRBV5-6 to TRBJ2-3; 14 bases map to TRBD2. V gave up 2 bases and J gave up 4 bases; unmatched junction bases: 6. Germline lookup yields CDR1 SGHDT and CDR2 YYEEEE. The CDR3 runs 17 residues. The CDR3 is CASSLAGTSGGADTQYF. The DNA for the CDR3 is TGTGCCAGCAGCTTAGCCGGGACTAGCGGGGGAGCAGATACGCAGTATTTT. Using reference TRBV5-6 and TRBJ2-3 for the parts outside the CDR3, the full variable domain is DAGVTQSPTHLIKTRGQQVTLRCSPKSGHDTVSWYQQALGQGPQFIFQYYEEEERQRGNFPDRFSGHQFPNYSSELNVNALLLGDSALYLCASSLAGTSGGADTQYFGPGTRLTVL.

The genes are TRBV7-3 and TRBJ2-6, with 9 nucleotides matching TRBD1. The CDR3 length is 15 residues. The trim removed 8 bases at V and 4 bases at J, leaving 6 bases unmatched. Germline V lookup: CDR1 SGHTA, CDR2 FQGTGA. The CDR3 spells CASGQGTAGANVLTF. The CDR3 DNA reads TGTGCCAGCGGACAGGGGACAGCGGGGGCCAACGTCCTGACTTTC.

J is TRBJ2-5 and V is TRBV20-1, with 8 nucleotides matching TRBD2. The CDR3 sequence is 15 residues long. Germline V gives CDR1 DFQATT, CDR2 SNEGSKA (reference sequence). J lost 4 bases, V lost 3 bases, and 10 bases had no gene match. CDR3 sequence: CSASRQAGARETQYF. The DNA of the CDR3 is TGCAGTGCTAGTAGACAAGCGGGAGCTCGAGAGACCCAGTACTTC.

This chain connects TRBV28 to TRBJ1-1; unclear D gene. Germline V gene data show CDR1 as MDHEN and CDR2 as SYDVKM. The CDR3 has 14 residues. The V end lost 2 bases, the J end lost 1 base, and 8 bases lay between the germline ends. The CDR3 is CASSLGSRNTEAFF. Written as DNA, the CDR3 is TGTGCCAGCAGTTTAGGTAGTCGGAACACTGAAGCTTTCTTT.

The V gene is TRBV29-1, the J gene TRBJ2-7, with TRBD1 as a possible D gene (6 bases). Germline CDR1 reads SQVTM; CDR2 reads ANQGSEA. This CDR3 comprises 13 residues. V lost 4 bases to trimming and J lost 3 bases, with 13 bases between them. CDR3 nucleotides: TGCAGCGTTGGATGGGGGCTCGTCTACGAGCAGTACTTC. It translates to CSVGWGLVYEQYF.

The chain links TRBV29-1 to TRBJ2-1; TRBD1 agrees at 9 bases. The V gene end was trimmed by 7 bases and the J gene end by 6 bases; junction bases not matched to a gene: 7. The germline V gene encodes CDR1 SQVTM and CDR2 ANQGSEA. The CDR3 has 13 residues. The CDR3 bases are TGCAGCGCCGGGATGGGACAGGGCAATGAGCAGTTCTTC. Protein: CSAGMGQGNEQFF.

This clone appeared a few times. V is TRBV9 and J is TRBJ2-5; 9 nucleotides agree with TRBD2. This CDR3 spans 19 amino acids. Germline-derived CDR1 and CDR2 are SGDLS and YYNGEE. Germline trimming cut 0 bases from V and 0 bases from J; bases unmatched to any gene: 12. CDR3 nucleotides: TGTGCCAGCAGCGTAGCTCCGGCATTCCAGCGGGGGGACCAAGAGACCCAGTACTTC. This codes for CASSVAPAFQRGDQETQYF.

This clone was recorded once. J is TRBJ2-2 and V is TRBV7-8, with D perhaps TRBD1 (5 bases). Trimming removed 8 bases from V and 7 bases from J, with 32 bases in between. The CDR3 totals 19 residues. The V gene's germline CDR1 is SGHVS and CDR2 FQNEAQ. Written as DNA, the CDR3 is TGTGCCAGCGGTGGAACCAGGACAAGACGGGCCAGGGTCGGCGGGGAGCTGTTTTTT. Translating it yields CASGGTRTRRARVGGELFF. Full variable domain (outside the CDR3, taken from reference TRBV7-8 and TRBJ2-2): GAGVSQSPRYKVAKRGQDVALRCDPISGHVSLFWYQQALGQGPEFLTYFQNEAQLDKSGLPSDRFFAERPEGSVSTLKIQRTQQEDSAVYLCASGGTRTRRARVGGELFFGEGSRLTVL.

The count of this clone is one. V gene TRBV11-3 combines with J gene TRBJ1-3; no clear D gene. The CDR3 contains 13 residues. Between the trimmed V and J ends, which lost 5 bases and 3 bases, there was a span of 8 bases. The germline V gene has CDR1 SGHNT and CDR2 YENEEA. The CDR3 coding sequence is TGTGCCAGCAGCGTTTCAGGTGGAAACACCATATATTTT. Its protein product is CASSVSGGNTIYF.

The chain couples TRBV6-5 to TRBJ1-5, with 8 bases fitting TRBD1. Germline V CDR1 and CDR2: MNHEY, SVGAGI. The CDR3 sequence is 14 residues long. V was clipped by 5 bases and J by 5 bases; unmatched bases: 5. As DNA, the CDR3 is TGTGCCAGCAGTCCGACAGGGGTCCATCAGCCCCAGCATTTT. Its protein is CASSPTGVHQPQHF.

V is TRBV3-1 (or the pseudogene TRBV3-2) and J is TRBJ1-2; D not certain. V was pared by 1 base and J by 7 bases, with 10 bases between. The CDR3 is 13 residues long. CDR1 and CDR2 from the germline V gene are LGHDT and YNNKEL (reference sequence). CDR3 sequence: CASSQGSGSGYTF. The CDR3 DNA reads TGTGCCAGCAGCCAAGGGTCGGGGAGTGGCTACACCTTC.

This chain links TRBV3-1 (or the pseudogene TRBV3-2) with TRBJ2-1, with 12 positions matching TRBD2. This CDR3 is built from 17 residues. The germline gives CDR1 LGHDT, CDR2 YNNKEL (reference sequence). Germline trimming cut 1 base from V and 6 bases from J; bases unmatched to any gene: 7. CDR3 loop: CASSQVSSGGAGNEQFF. The CDR3 region has the DNA TGTGCCAGCAGCCAAGTCTCTAGCGGGGGGGCAGGCAATGAGCAGTTCTTC.

A note on this clone: Different DNA sequences within this sample yield the same CDR3. This rearrangement joins TRBV2 to TRBJ2-5; 12 bases match TRBD1. Germline V gene sequence: CDR1 SNHLY, CDR2 FYNNEI. J was trimmed by 2 bases and V by 4 bases; bases with no gene match: 2. CDR3 length: 15 residues. CDR3 amino acids: CASSGDRGLQETQYF. In DNA, the CDR3 is TGTGCCAGCAGTGGGGACAGGGGGCTACAAGAGACCCAGTACTTC.

The chain recombines TRBV7-9 with TRBJ2-1; D gene ambiguous. This CDR3 is built from 14 residues. CDR1 is SEHNR and CDR2 is FQNEAQ in the germline V gene (reference sequence). V gave up 4 bases and J gave up 5 bases, with 12 bases separating them. The CDR3 reads CASSYRGRHNEQFF. The CDR3 region has the DNA TGTGCCAGCAGCTACCGTGGCCGCCACAATGAGCAGTTCTTC.